This entry lists 11 T cell receptor beta chains sequenced from one sample in a study of lymphopenia after photon versus proton radiotherapy. Some clones are missing from TCRdb's copy, which holds only in-frame ones; the method was immunoSEQ multiplex PCR. Counted here are about 160,000 clones, around 85% occurring once; the ten biggest clones make up around 5%. This specimen was peripheral blood, taken from a patient treated with photon-based radiotherapy. The receptors stem from a man aged 50-59 years with gastric cancer.

This clone was detected only once. The rearrangement links TRBV27 to TRBJ2-1; maybe TRBD2 (6 bases). The ends were cut back, 1 base at V and 0 bases at J, with 7 bases in the middle. CDR3 length: 15 amino acids. Germline V CDR1 and CDR2: MNHEY, SMNVEV (reference sequence). The CDR3 is CASSLLAASYNEQFF. The CDR3 nucleotides read TGTGCCAGCAGTTTATTAGCGGCCTCCTACAATGAGCAGTTCTTC.

This clone was counted only a few times. The V and J genes are TRBV19 and TRBJ1-5; the match to TRBD1 covers 8 bases. Germline V gives CDR1 LNHDA, CDR2 SQIVND (reference sequence). V was pared by 5 bases and J by 1 base, with 7 bases of the junction left unmatched. The CDR3 covers 16 residues. CDR3 coding DNA: TGTGCCAGTAGTTCCGGGACAGGTCCCAGCAATCAGCCCCAGCATTTT. This sequence encodes CASSSGTGPSNQPQHF.

The chain is built from TRBV7-6 and TRBJ2-7; D is perhaps TRBD1 or TRBD2 (5 bases each). Between the trimmed V and J ends, which lost 5 bases and 1 base, there was a span of 12 bases. The CDR3 contains 14 residues. Germline values: CDR1 SGHVS, CDR2 FNYEAQ. CDR3: CASSLGEGSYEQYF. Here the CDR3 DNA reads TGTGCCAGCAGCCTAGGTGAGGGGTCCTACGAGCAGTACTTC.

The chain's CDR3 is CASSLESGGTEAFF. The CDR3 nucleotides are TGCGCCAGCAGCTTGGAATCGGGGGGCACTGAAGCTTTCTTT. The chain links TRBV5-1 to TRBJ1-1; TRBD1 might be the D (5 bases). V dropped 0 bases and J dropped 4 bases, with 10 bases sitting between them. Germline V lookup: CDR1 SGHRS, CDR2 YFSETQ. The CDR3 runs to 14 residues.

Regarding this clone: The sample contains more than one DNA sequence encoding this CDR3. This chain uses TRBV5-1 with TRBJ2-3, with TRBD2 matching 10 bases. The CDR3 totals 14 residues. The V gene end was trimmed by 4 bases and the J gene end by 2 bases; junction bases not matched to a gene: 1. The germline CDR1 and CDR2 sequences are SGHRS and YFSETQ. DNA of the CDR3: TGCGCCAGCAGCCTAGCGGGGGACACAGATACGCAGTATTTT. Its translation: CASSLAGDTDTQYF. Full variable domain (outside the CDR3, taken from reference TRBV5-1 and TRBJ2-3): KAGVTQTPRYLIKTRGQQVTLSCSPISGHRSVSWYQQTPGQGLQFLFEYFSETQRNKGNFPGRFSGRQFSNSRSEMNVSTLELGDSALYLCASSLAGDTDTQYFGPGTRLTVL.

The gene calls are TRBV7-9 and TRBJ2-2, with 10 bases that match TRBD2. Unmatched junction bases numbered 4, after V lost 5 bases and J lost 1 base. The CDR3 totals 16 residues. Per the germline V gene, CDR1 is SEHNR and CDR2 is FQNEAQ (reference sequence). This CDR3 reads CASSHLAGENTGELFF. CDR3 coding DNA: TGTGCCAGCAGCCATCTAGCGGGAGAGAACACCGGGGAGCTGTTTTTT.

This clone has more than one count but fewer than ten. Here the CDR3 DNA reads TGTGCCATCAGTGGCGGTAGCAATCAGCCCCAGCATTTT. It translates to CAISGGSNQPQHF. This sequence joins TRBV10-3 and TRBJ1-5; the D is unclear. V dropped 4 bases and J dropped 0 bases, with 4 bases sitting between them. This CDR3 is 13 amino acids long. CDR1 and CDR2 from the germline V gene are ENHRY and SYGVKD.

The chain recombines TRBV6-5 with TRBJ2-2; weak D call: TRBD2 (5 bases). V was trimmed by 7 bases and J by 7 bases, leaving 13 bases between them. The CDR3 loop spans 13 amino acids. The germline V gene encodes CDR1 MNHEY and CDR2 SVGAGI. The CDR3 loop reads CASTPPGSGELFF. In DNA, the CDR3 is TGTGCCAGCACCCCCCCGGGGAGCGGGGAGCTGTTTTTT.

This clone is a singleton in its sample. The chain carries TRBV27 and TRBJ2-1; either TRBD1 or TRBD2 may fit D (5 bases each). V lost 1 base to trimming and J lost 4 bases, with 14 bases between them. CDR3 length: 16 amino acids. Germline CDR1 reads MNHEY; CDR2 reads SMNVEV (reference sequence). The CDR3 DNA sequence: TGTGCCAGCAGTTTATGGCGCAGGGACGGTTACAATGAGCAGTTCTTC. The encoded protein is CASSLWRRDGYNEQFF.

The V and J genes are TRBV9 and TRBJ1-5; no clear D gene. Trimming took 0 bases from V and 6 from J, leaving 10 bases between them. The germline V gene has CDR1 SGDLS and CDR2 YYNGEE. CDR3 length: 14 amino acids. The DNA of the CDR3 is TGTGCCAGCAGCGTAGGGGCAGGAAGTCAGCCCCAGCATTTT. This codes for CASSVGAGSQPQHF. The variable domain in full, completed from reference TRBV9 and TRBJ1-5, reads DSGVTQTPKHLITATGQRVTLRCSPRSGDLSVYWYQQSLDQGLQFLIQYYNGEERAKGNILERFSAQQFPDLHSELNLSSLELGDSALYFCASSVGAGSQPQHFGDGTRLSIL.

The chain uses TRBV18 and TRBJ2-7, with D perhaps assigned TRBD1 or TRBD2 (5 bases each). The CDR3 has 13 residues. With 3 bases removed from V and 7 bases from J, the gap between germline ends came to 13 bases. Germline CDR1 KGHSH, CDR2 LQKENI. The CDR3 is CASSPSGTGEQYF. The CDR3 bases are TGTGCCAGCTCACCTTCCGGGACGGGTGAGCAGTACTTC.